This TCR beta chain was captured by sequencing in a study of CD4+ T cells in melanoma. Overall study results and limits: In melanoma, neoantigen-specific CD4+ T cells reportedly differed in differentiation state. CD8+ T cell, macrophage and B cell function reportedly correlated with neoantigen-specific CD4+ T cells.

Of note for this clone: The antigen is not known.

The method was immunoSEQ multiplex PCR; TCRdb's version includes in-frame clones alone and lacks a portion of them. Among about 50,000 clones, 80% to 90% were seen once, and the ten largest hold roughly 10%. Trimming took off 4 bases at V and 2 bases at J, with 8 bases between the two ends. The germline V gene has CDR1 GTSNPN and CDR2 SVGIG (reference sequence). CDR3 length equals 13 residues. Input material: peripheral blood. This chain links TRBV30 with TRBJ2-2; no definite D call. This clonotype was sampled from a human donor with melanoma. This chain's CDR3 is CAWNPLNTGELFF. The CDR3 DNA is TGTGCCTGGAATCCCCTAAACACCGGGGAGCTGTTTTTT.